The 12 T cell receptor beta chains in this list originate from one sample, sequenced in a study of shared clonotypes between healthy human individuals. Naive-designated CD8 cells lacked CD45RO, were positively enriched for CCR7, and omitted terminally differentiated effector memory CD45RA+ cells. Assay used: immunoSEQ multiplex PCR; TCRdb lists only in-frame clones, some missing. The sample includes a few million clones, just over 90% of them seen just once. Sequencing was performed on naive CD8+ T cells from PBMCs. The receptors were gathered from a man younger than 30 in good health. Some clones in this sample may be carry-over from other donors' samples.

This chain connects TRBV27 to TRBJ2-7, with D possibly being TRBD1 (6 bases). CDR3 length: 13 residues. CDR1 and CDR2 (germline): MNHEY, SMNVEV (reference sequence). The V end lost 2 bases, the J end lost 5 bases, and 10 bases lay between the germline ends. CDR3 sequence (DNA): TGTGCCAGCAGTTTACAGGGGTACAACGAGCAGTACTTC. Translation: CASSLQGYNEQYF.

CDR3 DNA sequence: TGTGCCAGCAGTTTGGGGGGCCCGGGGACTAGTTACAATGAGCAGTTCTTC. As protein: CASSLGGPGTSYNEQFF. The V gene is TRBV28, the J gene TRBJ2-1; 8 nucleotides agree with TRBD2. Germline CDR1 reads MDHEN; CDR2 reads SYDVKM. V lost 3 bases, J lost 4 bases, and 11 bases stayed unmatched. This CDR3 region has 17 residues.

The count of this clone is one. The V and J genes are TRBV21-1 and TRBJ2-7; TRBD1 reflects the table's D call only, with no check against the DNA. TRBV21-1 is a pseudogene. CDR3 length: 16 amino acids. The CDR3 DNA sequence: TGTGCCAGCAGCAAAGATAAGCAGGGGGTGAGCTACGAGCAGTACTTC. Translated: CASSKDKQGVSYEQYF.

The chain joins TRBV28 to TRBJ1-2; no clear D. The CDR3 extends over 14 amino acids. CDR1 and CDR2 from the germline V gene are MDHEN and SYDVKM. V dropped 3 bases and J dropped 4 bases, with 12 bases sitting between them. In DNA form, the CDR3 reads TGTGCCAGCAGTTTGCACGGCCCTAGCTATGGCTACACCTTC. Translated, it gives CASSLHGPSYGYTF.

Comment on this clone: Other DNA sequences in the sample encode the same CDR3. The chain links TRBV27 to TRBJ2-3, with 9 bases aligning to TRBD2. Unmatched junction bases numbered 4, after V lost 2 bases and J lost 1 base. The germline gives CDR1 MNHEY, CDR2 SMNVEV (reference sequence). The CDR3 totals 16 residues. CDR3 region: CASSLLTSGGTDTQYF. CDR3 DNA: TGTGCCAGCAGTTTACTGACTAGCGGAGGCACAGATACGCAGTATTTT.

The chain links TRBV19 to TRBJ2-7; 11 nucleotides match TRBD1. V was clipped by 9 bases and J by 7 bases; unmatched bases: 14. Germline-derived CDR1 and CDR2 are LNHDA and SQIVND (reference sequence). The CDR3 runs 15 residues. CDR3 amino acids: CARKTGQGAPGEQYF. CDR3 nucleotides: TGTGCCAGGAAAACCGGACAGGGGGCGCCGGGGGAGCAGTACTTC.

Written as DNA, the CDR3 is TGTGCCAGCAGCCCGAAAACAGCGGGAGGCTACGTCGAGCAGTACTTC. Its translation is CASSPKTAGGYVEQYF. The chain recombines TRBV7-9 with TRBJ2-7; the match to TRBD2 covers 9 bases. Trimming at V came to 5 bases and at J to 6 bases, leaving 14 bases not matched to a gene. The CDR3 has 16 amino acids. Germline V gene lookup returns CDR1 SEHNR and CDR2 FQNEAQ (reference sequence). Drawing the rest from reference TRBV7-9 and TRBJ2-7, the complete variable domain is DTGVSQNPRHKITKRGQNVTFRCDPISEHNRLYWYRQTLGQGPEFLTYFQNEAQLEKSRLLSDRFSAERPKGSFSTLEIQRTEQGDSAMYLCASSPKTAGGYVEQYFGPGTRLTVT.

This clone was seen just once. This chain joins TRBV5-6 and TRBJ2-7, with D perhaps TRBD1 or TRBD2 (6 bases each). This CDR3 has 14 amino acids. Trimming left V 3 bases short and J 11 bases short, with 21 bases between. Germline lookup yields CDR1 SGHDT and CDR2 YYEEEE. The CDR3 spells CASSWTVRDFSEYF. The CDR3 DNA reads as TGTGCCAGCAGCTGGACAGTCCGGGACTTCAGTGAGTACTTC.

The V and J genes are TRBV27 and TRBJ1-4; D is unresolved. Deletions cut 3 bases from V and 8 bases from J, with 16 bases between. Germline V CDR1 and CDR2: MNHEY, SMNVEV (reference sequence). There are 15 residues in the CDR3. CDR3 loop: CASSLYAGLSEKLFF. In nucleotides, the CDR3 is TGTGCCAGCAGTTTGTACGCCGGGTTATCCGAAAAACTGTTTTTT.

The V call is TRBV4-2, the J call TRBJ2-7, with 11 positions matching TRBD2. This CDR3 contains 15 residues. From germline, CDR1 is LGHNA and CDR2 YNFKEQ. V shed 3 bases, J shed 4 bases, and the junction held 5 bases outside the gene matches. The CDR3 reads CASSHLAGGAYEQYF. As DNA, the CDR3 is TGTGCCAGCAGCCACCTAGCGGGAGGAGCTTACGAGCAGTACTTC.

This clone was seen a single time. The chain carries TRBV13 and TRBJ1-4; D gene ambiguous. The CDR3 contains 13 residues. V lost 10 bases and J lost 3, with 12 bases in between. Germline CDR1 and CDR2: PRHDT and FYEKMQ (reference sequence). CDR3 in amino acids: CATPEGANEKLFF. The CDR3 bases are TGTGCCACCCCCGAAGGAGCTAATGAAAAACTGTTTTTT.

This clone showed up just once. The chain has TRBV27 and TRBJ1-2, with 8 bases aligning to TRBD1. The CDR3 consists of 15 residues. V lost 5 bases, J lost 4 bases, and 9 bases stayed unmatched. Germline V gene sequence: CDR1 MNHEY, CDR2 SMNVEV (reference sequence). CDR3 residues: CASSLTRGRGYGYTF. In nucleotides, the CDR3 is TGTGCCAGCAGTCTAACCAGGGGGCGAGGCTATGGCTACACCTTC.